These 14 T cell receptor beta chains share one sample of origin, sequenced in a study of hypomethylating agent response in myelodysplastic syndrome (TCRdb year 2021). Library preparation used the immunoSEQ multiplex PCR assay. In TCRdb, the immuneACCESS table is reduced to in-frame sequences with V and J assigned. These tables do not hold every clone; where another copy was compared, an unresolved V gene accounts for under half, and the others remain unexplained. The sample has under 6,000 clones on record, roughly four fifths of them singletons. The ten largest clones add up to 20% to 25% of the sample. The sequenced sample was bone marrow, obtained before or after starting hypomethylating agent treatment for myelodysplastic syndrome (not recorded which). The receptor source for this set is a human donor with myelodysplastic syndrome.

This clone occurred once. The chain links TRBV7-2 to TRBJ2-1; tentatively, D is TRBD2 (6 bases). The V end was cut by 5 bases, the J end by 0 bases, with 17 bases between. Germline CDR1 is SGHTA and CDR2 is FQGNSA. CDR3 length: 17 amino acids. CDR3 residues: CASSVSGTPGSYNEQFF. The CDR3 DNA is TGTGCCAGCAGCGTTTCCGGGACTCCCGGCTCCTACAATGAGCAGTTCTTC.

The chain carries TRBV19 and TRBJ1-4; D is unclear. This CDR3 has 13 amino acids. The V gene's germline CDR1 is LNHDA and CDR2 SQIVND (reference sequence). The V gene lost 6 bases and the J gene lost 7 bases, with 12 bases spanning the gap. CDR3 in amino acids: CASSERWAEKLFF. The CDR3, as DNA: TGTGCCAGTAGCGAGCGATGGGCTGAAAAACTGTTTTTT.

The rearrangement uses TRBV27 and TRBJ2-7; perhaps TRBD2 as D (5 bases). The germline V gene encodes CDR1 MNHEY and CDR2 SMNVEV (reference sequence). The V end lost 6 bases, the J end lost 4 bases, and 10 bases lay between the germline ends. The CDR3 is 12 amino acids. CDR3 amino acids: CASRGPGYEQYF. The DNA of the CDR3 is TGTGCCAGCAGAGGTCCGGGGTACGAGCAGTACTTC.

V usage is TRBV18 and J usage is TRBJ2-5, with D perhaps TRBD1 (5 bases). Gene TRBJ2-7 matches the end of the DNA better, so the J call may be wrong. This CDR3 has 15 amino acids. Germline values: CDR1 KGHSH, CDR2 LQKENI. CDR3 DNA sequence: TGTGCCAGCTCACCACCGGGGCTACGTACCTACGAGCAGTACTTC. This codes for CASSPPGLRTYEQYF.

The J gene is TRBJ2-2, the V gene TRBV5-1; 7 bases line up with TRBD2. This CDR3 region has 14 residues. Germline loops: CDR1 SGHRS, CDR2 YFSETQ. J was trimmed by 8 bases and V by 5 bases; bases with no gene match: 9. CDR3 loop: CASRPRDYTGELFF. The CDR3 bases are TGCGCCAGCAGACCCCGGGACTATACTGGGGAGCTGTTTTTT. The complete variable domain, with remaining parts taken from reference TRBV5-1 and TRBJ2-2, reads KAGVTQTPRYLIKTRGQQVTLSCSPISGHRSVSWYQQTPGQGLQFLFEYFSETQRNKGNFPGRFSGRQFSNSRSEMNVSTLELGDSALYLCASRPRDYTGELFFGEGSRLTVL.

The chain is built from TRBV7-2 and TRBJ2-3, with D perhaps TRBD2 (6 bases). Germline V lookup: CDR1 SGHTA, CDR2 FQGNSA. The CDR3 totals 17 residues. Deletions cut 2 bases from V and 3 bases from J, with 18 bases between. As DNA, the CDR3 is TGTGCCAGCAGCTTAATTATGGGAGGAGGGCCTACAGATACGCAGTATTTT. Translating it yields CASSLIMGGGPTDTQYF.

This clone was picked up a small number of times. The V call is TRBV4-1, the J call TRBJ2-4; D ambiguous. The CDR3 consists of 12 residues. The germline V gene has CDR1 MGHRA and CDR2 YSYEKL. V was pared by 3 bases and J by 12 bases, with 12 bases between. The CDR3 DNA is TGCGCCAGCAGCCACCCTTGGGCTGATCAGTACTTC. Its protein is CASSHPWADQYF.

This rearrangement joins TRBV16 to TRBJ1-2; no reliable D call. CDR1 is KGHSY and CDR2 is FQNENV in the germline V gene. The V gene lost 4 bases and the J gene lost 0 bases, with 12 bases spanning the gap. The CDR3 has 15 residues. DNA for the CDR3: TGTGCCAGCAGCCCAGGCGCGGACCCTAACTATGGCTACACCTTC. This sequence encodes CASSPGADPNYGYTF.

V gene TRBV28 combines with J gene TRBJ2-7; TRBD1 aligns across 10 bases. This CDR3 has 17 amino acids. Germline assignment: CDR1 MDHEN and CDR2 SYDVKM. The trim removed 4 bases at V and 1 base at J, leaving 10 bases unmatched. CDR3 sequence: CASSSPSTGGVSYEQYF. DNA of the CDR3: TGTGCCAGCAGTTCCCCCTCGACAGGGGGCGTTTCCTACGAGCAGTACTTC.

The genes are TRBV27 and TRBJ2-1; no clear D. V lost 3 bases to trimming and J lost 1 base, with 7 bases between them. CDR1 is MNHEY and CDR2 is SMNVEV in the germline V gene (reference sequence). This CDR3 contains 14 residues. CDR3 coding DNA: TGTGCCAGCAGTTTTGGTAATTCCTACAATGAGCAGTTCTTC. This sequence encodes CASSFGNSYNEQFF.

The chain joins TRBV6-5 to TRBJ2-5, with 13 bases fitting TRBD2. The CDR3 runs to 14 residues. V trimming: 5 bases; J trimming: 5 bases; junction bases outside the gene matches: 2. Germline V CDR1 and CDR2: MNHEY, SVGAGI. The CDR3 reads CASSTSGRGETQYF. In DNA, the CDR3 is TGTGCCAGCAGTACTAGCGGGAGGGGGGAGACCCAGTACTTC.

The chain uses TRBV5-1 and TRBJ2-3, with D perhaps matching TRBD2 (5 bases). The V gene's germline CDR1 is SGHRS and CDR2 YFSETQ. The CDR3 consists of 13 residues. V lost 2 bases and J lost 1, with 5 bases in between. In DNA, the CDR3 is TGCGCCAGCAGCTTACTAGGCACAGATACGCAGTATTTT. Its translation: CASSLLGTDTQYF.

This rearrangement joins TRBV2 to TRBJ2-1; 13 nucleotides line up with TRBD2. The CDR3 spans 15 residues. Losses at the gene ends were 6 bases for V and 7 bases for J; bases not matched to a gene: 6. Germline V gene data show CDR1 as SNHLY and CDR2 as FYNNEI. CDR3 DNA: TGTGCCAGCAGACGGACTAGCGGGAGTATGAATGAGCAGTTCTTC. It codes for CASRRTSGSMNEQFF.

The J gene is TRBJ2-7, the V gene TRBV19; 11 nucleotides agree with TRBD2. Germline V CDR1 and CDR2: LNHDA, SQIVND (reference sequence). With 9 bases clipped from V and 2 bases from J, the junction kept 3 bases outside the gene matches. CDR3 length: 13 residues. The CDR3 spells CASGTSGTYEQYF. The DNA for the CDR3 is TGTGCCAGCGGGACTAGCGGAACCTACGAGCAGTACTTC.